This T cell receptor (beta chain) was captured in a study of cytotoxic CD8 clonotypes in ibrutinib-treated CLL. Turning to the study itself: Response samples were taken after a median of about twelve months on treatment, range 6 to 36.

T cells were sequenced at a targeted depth of 1 in 200,000 to 1 in 1 million. The assay was immunoSEQ multiplex PCR, and TCRdb's table has in-frame clones only and misses some. The data show some 300,000 clones, with roughly 80% seen just once and under 8.5% held by the top ten. The CDR3 extends over 19 amino acids. CDR1 and CDR2 (germline): SGHAT, FQDESV (reference sequence). Trimming cost V 1 base and J 6 bases; bases outside gene matches: 14. This clone showed up just a few times. Specimen: PBMCs, collected before ibrutinib treatment. The V and J genes are TRBV11-1 and TRBJ2-1, with 11 bases fitting TRBD2. The receptor comes from a human donor with chronic lymphocytic leukemia. DNA of the CDR3: TGTGCCAGCAGCTTAGTGCAAATCGGAATGGGACTAGCGGCCAATGAGCAGTTCTTC. Protein product: CASSLVQIGMGLAANEQFF.